The source of this T cell receptor (beta chain) is a study of blood T cells in healthy people across ages. In its sample, this clonotype was seen a few times. Then a second PCR, running about 6 to 12 cycles, was carried out with a sample-barcoded 5' primer and a J-beta primer mix. TCRdb called the 5' RACE reads again in MiXCR, with one record for every CDR3 protein. The profile shows approximately 800,000 distinct CDR3 sequences, 20% to 25% of them singletons. CDR3 size: 13 residues. Losses at the gene ends were 6 bases for V and 3 bases for J; bases not matched to a gene: 4. Looked up from germline, CDR1 is KGHSH and CDR2 is LQKENI. These data were also reused for a study on T cells of mothers and their children.

The receptor comes from a boy aged 5-17 years in good health. Material for sequencing was blood. V usage is TRBV18 and J usage is TRBJ2-7; the match to TRBD1 covers 8 bases. The CDR3 here is CASSNRGFYEQYF. In nucleotides, the CDR3 is TGTGCCAGCTCGAACAGGGGGTTCTACGAGCAGTACTTC.